The clone carrying this T cell receptor beta chain turned up a few times. No antigen is known for it. One junction end does not reproduce the germline sequence, and a read error may be involved. Pregnant or lactating patients were excluded, as were those with uncontrolled infection or other autoimmune disease. This CDR3 is built from 16 residues. Germline CDR1 is SGHRS and CDR2 is YFSETQ. This entry is derived from a study of T cells in Graves' hyperthyroidism and ophthalmopathy. Regions amplified from RNA transcripts were the TCR beta CDR3 regions. Carried out on the TCR CDR3, a first-round RT-PCR used the HTBI primer set. MiXCR was run by TCRdb on the multiplex PCR reads, yielding one entry per CDR3 protein. Among roughly 550,000 distinct CDR3 sequences listed, about 16% were seen once. Study-wide points: Patients with ophthalmopathy were separated from those with stable hyperthyroidism by a 13 V-J model. Ophthalmopathy onset followed model prediction by a median around 6.6 months.

The sample was blood. The rearrangement joins TRBV5-1 to TRBJ2-5, with D maybe TRBD2 (5 bases). The TCR sequence derives from a woman aged 25 to 39 with Graves' ophthalmopathy. The CDR3 loop is CASSLVSFRPKRDQYF. DNA for the CDR3: TGCGCCAGCAGTTTGGTCAGCTTCCGGCCCAAGAGGGACCAGTACTTC.